This T cell receptor (beta chain) was recorded in a study of STAT5B mutations in CD4+ large granular lymphocyte leukemia (dated by TCRdb to 2021 to 2024). Background for the entire study: Among healthy controls, the CDR3 'QG' motif was associated with a particular HLA allele. TCRbeta repertoires of CD4+ T-cell large granular lymphocyte leukemia patients were compared with those of healthy blood donors. The purity of purified fractions was confirmed by flow cytometry on FACSCanto II or FACSVerse to exceed 95% among lymphocytes. The study at large found these results: Greater clonality appeared to be present in CD4-sorted patient repertoires than in healthy CD4+ repertoires, and the difference was retained after the putative leukemic clones were removed. The data were not HLA-matched, and the higher clonality in CD4+ T-LGLL than in CD8+ T-LGLL could be due to the relatively small sample size. TRBV06-family usage was enriched among the top patient clones (8/27) compared with healthy controls (2/35). Main leukemic clonotypes were private to each patient, although about 25% appeared at low frequency in other patients' non-leukemic repertoires.

The immunoSEQ assay at survey resolution was applied to genomic DNA for sequencing of TCRbeta rearrangements. In the original analysis: A lowest detectable productive clonotype frequency of 2.59 x 10-5 was observed in the TCR sequencing data. Analyses included only productive TCRbeta rearrangements, meaning complete and in-frame sequences. Clonality for each sample was calculated as Simpson clonality in the immunoSEQ Analyzer version 3.0. Clones were grouped by frequency into very rare, small, medium, large (1-20%) or hyperexpanded (>20%) categories. Generation probabilities were estimated with OLGA 1.2.3, V-gene circos plots were made with VDJtools, specificities were looked up in VDJdb, and CDR3 motifs were identified with GLIPH. The table comes from immuneACCESS by way of TCRdb, which keeps in-frame sequences with V and J called. Part of the clones is missing from these tables; in studies checked, under half for an unresolved V gene and the rest for unknown reasons. For V, J and clone size, that table is used; D and trimming come from the DNA. The sample table shows around 50,000 clones, and 65% to 85% are seen once. About 0.34% of the sample comes from the top ten.

V and J are trimmed by 4 bases and 5 bases, and the gene matches miss 11 bases of the junction. From the cysteine through the phenylalanine, the CDR3 covers 15 amino acids. Just CDR3 DNA is preserved here, 45 bases in frame from base 1. Reading the germline V gene gives CDR1 SGHRS and CDR2 YFSETQ. Buffy coats from 30 to 40 blood donors, supplied by the Finnish Red Cross blood service, were used as healthy controls. All TCR-sequenced material derived from peripheral blood: patient blood samples and healthy donor buffy coats. Peripheral blood mononuclear cells were isolated by Ficoll-Hypaque gradient centrifugation. Magnetic purification was used to isolate CD4+ cells from the buffy coats of the healthy controls. The Gentra Puregene Cell and Tissue kit was used for genomic DNA extraction, and quantification was performed on a Qubit 2.0 fluorometer. A remark on this clone: The specificity of this receptor is unknown. The sample holds no much larger clone one base away, and base qualities are not on file.

Material for sequencing was CD4+ T cells from blood buffy coats. Here the chain combines TRBV5-1 and TRBJ2-7, with 8 bases matching TRBD1. This clonotype was obtained from a human donor in good health. In nucleotide form, the sequence is TGCGCCAGCAGCATCCAGGGGGCAACGGGCGACGAGCAGTACTTC. Its coded protein is CASSIQGATGDEQYF.